These T cell receptor beta chains were read from a single sample in a study of CD8 T cells in Susac syndrome. TCRdb itself ran the immunoSEQ multiplex PCR reads through MiXCR, one entry per CDR3 protein. Of approximately 170,000 distinct CDR3 sequences in the sample, about 90% are singletons; the top ten hold approximately 0.073%. The sample taken for sequencing was CD4+ T cells from PBMCs. These receptors all come from a human donor in good health. CDR3s include the opening cysteine and the closing phenylalanine or tryptophan. The order of the fields is V gene, J gene, D gene, clone size, CDR3 protein. D genes are given only for firm matches. Clone size appears in some rows only: once, few, many, or a class for an expanded clone.

>TRBV6-6|TRBJ1-2|-|-
CASRAQGGDGYTF
>TRBV29-1|TRBJ1-1|-|-
CSVVGYMNTEAFF
>TRBV24-1|TRBJ1-1|TRBD1|-
CATSDWDRGRNTEAFF
>TRBV5-4|TRBJ2-7|-|-
CASSLGVPASWSYEQYF
>TRBV20-1|TRBJ1-6|-|-
CSALRAGNAPDNSPLHF
>TRBV5-1|TRBJ2-1|TRBD2|once
CASSLAGAGVNNEQFF
>TRBV7-9|TRBJ2-1|TRBD1|few
CASSSSPGTGGFNEQFF
>TRBV5-1|TRBJ1-3|-|once
CASSLEGGRNTIYF
>TRBV24-1|TRBJ2-7|-|-
CATQISIRRGTTYEQYF
>TRBV6-2/TRBV6-3|TRBJ2-5|-|-
CASSPGKGRQHPQYF
>TRBV5-1|TRBJ1-1|-|-
CASSLVGPSVNTEAFF
>TRBV6-1|TRBJ2-5|TRBD2|-
CASSPGLAGGDQETQYF
>TRBV6-5|TRBJ2-5|TRBD2|-
CASSYETSGGVGETQYF
>TRBV7-9|TRBJ2-3|-|-
CASSRGIDTDTQYF
>TRBV7-2|TRBJ1-1|-|-
CASADRNTEAFF
>TRBV20-1|TRBJ2-7|-|-
CSAPTGTYEQYF
>TRBV4-1|TRBJ2-3|-|-
CASSQGTSADTQYF
>TRBV5-4|TRBJ1-1|TRBD1|-
CASSSGGELLNTEAFF
>TRBV27|TRBJ2-1|TRBD1|-
CASSSTGGLGHEQFF
>TRBV9|TRBJ2-7|TRBD1|-
CASSAGTGNSEQYF
>TRBV5-1|TRBJ2-7|-|-
CASSLDRDGEQYF
>TRBV6-4|TRBJ2-5|TRBD2|-
CASTDNSGGKETQYF
>TRBV29-1|TRBJ2-5|-|-
CSVVSGRGYETQYF
>TRBV28|TRBJ2-5|TRBD2|few
CASSLRLAGQETQYF
>TRBV3-1|TRBJ2-3|TRBD2|-
CASRDYSGRADTQYF